This T cell receptor (beta chain) was observed in a study of T cell responses to AZD1222 COVID-19 vaccine. General study points: Donors were mostly white British, more females; clonal diversity possibly underestimated. Spike-specific TCR breadth and depth rose after two AZD1222 doses.

Profiled with immunoSEQ multiplex PCR; TCRdb holds only in-frame clones, not every one. Of about 110,000 clones listed, 80% to 90% are singletons. To note about this clone: Its specificity is unknown.

Between the trimmed V and J ends, which lost 4 bases and 5 bases, there was a span of 11 bases. The CDR3 covers 13 residues. Germline-derived CDR1 and CDR2 are SGHVS and FNYEAQ. Investigators merged groups given second doses at roughly 4 or roughly 12 weeks. This chain joins TRBV7-6 and TRBJ1-2; D is undetermined. This specimen was peripheral blood, taken 28 days after the second AZD1222 dose. This TCR came from an adult who received the AZD1222 COVID-19 vaccine. As DNA, the CDR3 is TGTGCCAGCAGCTCCGGACGGAATTATGGCTACACCTTC. This gives the protein CASSSGRNYGYTF.